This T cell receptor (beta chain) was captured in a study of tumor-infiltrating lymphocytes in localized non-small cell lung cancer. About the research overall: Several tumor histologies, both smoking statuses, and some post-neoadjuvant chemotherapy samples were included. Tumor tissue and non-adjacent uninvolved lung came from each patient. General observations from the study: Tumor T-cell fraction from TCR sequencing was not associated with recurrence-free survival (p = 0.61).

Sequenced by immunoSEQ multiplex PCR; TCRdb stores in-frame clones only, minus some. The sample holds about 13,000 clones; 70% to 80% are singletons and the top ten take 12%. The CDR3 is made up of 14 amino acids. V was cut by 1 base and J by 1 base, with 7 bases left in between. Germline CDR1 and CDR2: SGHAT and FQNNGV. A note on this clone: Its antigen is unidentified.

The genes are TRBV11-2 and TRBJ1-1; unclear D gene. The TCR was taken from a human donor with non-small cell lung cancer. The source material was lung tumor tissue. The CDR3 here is CASSLGAANTEAFF. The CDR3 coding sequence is TGTGCCAGCAGCTTAGGGGCAGCGAACACTGAAGCTTTCTTT.